This entry lists 18 T cell receptor beta chains sequenced from one sample in a study of T cell responses to AZD1222 COVID-19 vaccine. Repertoires were generated with immunoSEQ multiplex PCR, while TCRdb's copy carries only in-frame clones and drops some. This table has under 200,000 clones, 90% appearing once. Material: peripheral blood, obtained on day 0 of AZD1222 vaccination. The source of these receptors is an adult in good health.

The chain is built from TRBV7-9 and TRBJ2-1, with 10 bases fitting TRBD2. The CDR3 sequence is 15 residues long. Germline V CDR1 and CDR2: SEHNR, FQNEAQ (reference sequence). V gave up 7 bases and J gave up 1 base; unmatched junction bases: 4. The DNA for the CDR3 is TGTGCCAGCAACCTAGCGGGGGTGTCCTACAATGAGCAGTTCTTC. Protein: CASNLAGVSYNEQFF.

This clone has just a few counts. The gene calls are TRBV6-2 or TRBV6-3 and TRBJ1-6, with D unresolved. V gave up 4 bases and J gave up 10 bases, with 8 bases separating them. This CDR3 spans 12 amino acids. Germline V CDR1 and CDR2: MNHEY, SVGEGT. The CDR3 nucleotides are TGTGCCAGCAGTTTCGATGGATCACCCCTCCACTTT. As protein: CASSFDGSPLHF.

The gene calls are TRBV18 and TRBJ1-2, with 7 bases fitting TRBD1. The CDR3 loop spans 12 amino acids. The junction had 6 bases not matched to a gene; V was cut back by 6 bases and J by 8 bases. Germline CDR1 reads KGHSH; CDR2 reads LQKENI. The DNA of the CDR3 is TGTGCCAGCTCGCGGACAGGATGGGGCTACACCTTC. Protein product: CASSRTGWGYTF.

This clone was detected only once. J is TRBJ1-5 and V is TRBV19, with D unresolved. This CDR3 is built from 13 residues. Germline V gives CDR1 LNHDA, CDR2 SQIVND (reference sequence). Trimming removed 4 bases at V and 1 base at J, with 5 bases between. CDR3 region: CASSSSSNQPQHF. In DNA form, the CDR3 reads TGTGCCAGTAGTAGTTCAAGCAATCAGCCCCAGCATTTT.

The chain joins TRBV11-2 to TRBJ2-7, with a weak D call TRBD1 (6 bases). The CDR3 covers 15 residues. Germline CDR1 SGHAT, CDR2 FQNNGV. The V end lost 2 bases, the J end lost 6 bases, and 17 bases lay between the germline ends. CDR3 residues: CASSLTQVRGFEQYF. The CDR3 DNA reads as TGTGCCAGCAGCTTAACCCAAGTAAGGGGGTTCGAGCAGTACTTC.

The chain couples TRBV6-5 to TRBJ2-7; D is unclear. Trimming left V 5 bases short and J 3 bases short, with 5 bases between. CDR3 size: 11 residues. From germline, CDR1 is MNHEY and CDR2 SVGAGI. CDR3 sequence (DNA): TGTGCCAGCAGTCCTCACTACGAGCAGTACTTC. It translates to CASSPHYEQYF.

J is TRBJ1-1 and V is TRBV2; the D is unclear. This CDR3 has 15 residues. Per germline, CDR1 SNHLY and CDR2 FYNNEI. V dropped 2 bases and J dropped 2 bases, with 12 bases sitting between them. CDR3: CASSERWQANTEAFF. Written as DNA, the CDR3 is TGTGCCAGCAGTGAACGGTGGCAGGCCAACACTGAAGCTTTCTTT.

The rearrangement uses TRBV5-4 and TRBJ1-2, with D perhaps matching TRBD1 (5 bases). V lost 5 bases to trimming and J lost 2 bases, with 13 bases between them. CDR1 SGHNT and CDR2 YYREEE come from the germline V gene (reference sequence). The CDR3 loop spans 14 amino acids. The CDR3 DNA reads TGTGCCAGCAGACCGACCAGGGAGAACTATGGCTACACCTTC. Encoded protein: CASRPTRENYGYTF.

This chain uses TRBV6-6 with TRBJ1-2; D unresolved. Deletions cut 2 bases from V and 3 bases from J, with 16 bases between. Germline V gene sequence: CDR1 MNHNY, CDR2 SVGAGI (reference sequence). This CDR3 is built from 16 residues. DNA for the CDR3: TGTGCCAGCAGTTACGACCCGGGCGAGGCCGACTATGGCTACACCTTC. Translated, it gives CASSYDPGEADYGYTF.

V gene TRBV28 combines with J gene TRBJ1-5, with no clear D. The CDR3 extends over 14 amino acids. Trimming removed 5 bases from V and 3 bases from J, with 11 bases in between. Germline CDR1 MDHEN, CDR2 SYDVKM. The CDR3 is CASSRPEDNQPQHF. CDR3 DNA sequence: TGTGCCAGCAGTCGTCCTGAGGACAATCAGCCCCAGCATTTT.

This clone was picked up one time. J is TRBJ2-1 and V is TRBV18, with D possibly matching TRBD1 (5 bases). CDR1 and CDR2 from the germline V gene are KGHSH and LQKENI. Trimming left V 7 bases short and J 5 bases short, with 12 bases between. CDR3 length: 13 amino acids. This chain's CDR3 is CASLTGQNNEQFF. The CDR3 nucleotides read TGTGCCAGCTTAACCGGACAAAACAATGAGCAGTTCTTC. Variable domain in full (rest from reference TRBV18 and TRBJ2-1): NAGVMQNPRHLVRRRGQEARLRCSPMKGHSHVYWYRQLPEEGLKFMVYLQKENIIDESGMPKERFSAEFPKEGPSILRIQQVVRGDSAAYFCASLTGQNNEQFFGPGTRLTVL.

This clone was seen a handful of times. V usage is TRBV24-1 and J usage is TRBJ1-2; D gene ambiguous. Trimming stripped 9 bases from V and 2 bases from J, with 12 bases between. In germline, CDR1 is KGHDR, CDR2 SFDVKD. This CDR3 is built from 13 residues. This chain's CDR3 is CATSKSWNYGYTF. DNA of the CDR3: TGTGCCACCTCTAAAAGTTGGAACTATGGCTACACCTTC.

This rearrangement joins TRBV7-2 to TRBJ2-7, with TRBD2 matching over 8 bases. Germline loops: CDR1 SGHTA, CDR2 FQGNSA. The length of the CDR3 is 14 residues. With 3 bases clipped from V and 2 bases from J, the junction kept 3 bases outside the gene matches. In DNA form, the CDR3 reads TGTGCCAGCAGCTTGGCGGGGGGTGCCTACGAGCAGTACTTC. Translated: CASSLAGGAYEQYF. Drawing the rest from reference TRBV7-2 and TRBJ2-7, the complete variable domain is GAGVSQSPSNKVTEKGKDVELRCDPISGHTALYWYRQSLGQGLEFLIYFQGNSAPDKSGLPSDRFSAERTGGSVSTLTIQRTQQEDSAVYLCASSLAGGAYEQYFGPGTRLTVT.

The chain uses TRBV2 and TRBJ1-5; 8 nucleotides agree with TRBD1. V dropped 7 bases and J dropped 0; count of bases not matched to a gene: 5. CDR1 and CDR2 from the germline V gene are SNHLY and FYNNEI. This CDR3 contains 15 residues. CDR3 protein: CASKGQGYSNQPQHF. DNA for the CDR3: TGTGCCAGCAAAGGACAGGGATATAGCAATCAGCCCCAGCATTTT.

V is TRBV9 and J is TRBJ2-1, with TRBD2 as a possible D gene (6 bases). The V end was cut by 5 bases, the J end by 4 bases, with 10 bases between. CDR3 length equals 13 residues. CDR1 SGDLS and CDR2 YYNGEE come from the germline V gene. CDR3 coding DNA: TGTGCCAGCAGTTTGGGACTTTACAATGAGCAGTTCTTC. This gives the protein CASSLGLYNEQFF.

The chain joins TRBV28 to TRBJ2-7; the D is unclear. The CDR3 covers 13 residues. The ends were cut back, 6 bases at V and 2 bases at J, with 11 bases in the middle. Germline assignment: CDR1 MDHEN and CDR2 SYDVKM. The chain's CDR3 is CASSRTLTYEQYF. In nucleotides, the CDR3 is TGTGCCAGCAGCCGAACACTTACCTACGAGCAGTACTTC. Drawing the rest from reference TRBV28 and TRBJ2-7, the complete variable domain is DVKVTQSSRYLVKRTGEKVFLECVQDMDHENMFWYRQDPGLGLRLIYFSYDVKMKEKGDIPEGYSVSREKKERFSLILESASTNQTSMYLCASSRTLTYEQYFGPGTRLTVT.

This chain joins TRBV19 and TRBJ1-5; TRBD1 matches 9 bases. Germline V gene data show CDR1 as LNHDA and CDR2 as SQIVND (reference sequence). This CDR3 spans 15 amino acids. The V segment lost 3 bases and the J segment 6 bases; nucleotides outside the gene matches: 6. In DNA, the CDR3 is TGTGCCAGTAGTATGGGGGGACAGGGATTTCAGCCCCAGCATTTT. Translated, it gives CASSMGGQGFQPQHF.

The chain uses TRBV5-1 and TRBJ1-4; TRBD1 is a possible D gene (5 bases). This CDR3 is 15 amino acids long. CDR1 and CDR2 (germline): SGHRS, YFSETQ. The V end lost 1 base, the J end lost 4 bases, and 11 bases lay between the germline ends. CDR3 sequence: CASSLFGRDNEKLFF. CDR3 bases: TGCGCCAGCAGCTTGTTCGGCAGGGATAATGAAAAACTGTTTTTT.